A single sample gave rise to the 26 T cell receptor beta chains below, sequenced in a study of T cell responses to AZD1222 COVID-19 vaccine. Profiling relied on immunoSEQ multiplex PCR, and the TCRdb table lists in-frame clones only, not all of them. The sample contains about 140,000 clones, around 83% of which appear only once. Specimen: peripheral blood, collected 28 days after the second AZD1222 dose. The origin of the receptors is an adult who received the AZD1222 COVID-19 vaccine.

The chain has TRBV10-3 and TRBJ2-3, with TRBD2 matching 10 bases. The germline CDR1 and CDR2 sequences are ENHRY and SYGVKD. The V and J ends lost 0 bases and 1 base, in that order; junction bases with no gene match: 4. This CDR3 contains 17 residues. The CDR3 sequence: CAISESWLAGGTDTQYF. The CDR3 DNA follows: TGTGCCATCAGTGAGTCGTGGCTAGCGGGGGGCACAGATACGCAGTATTTT.

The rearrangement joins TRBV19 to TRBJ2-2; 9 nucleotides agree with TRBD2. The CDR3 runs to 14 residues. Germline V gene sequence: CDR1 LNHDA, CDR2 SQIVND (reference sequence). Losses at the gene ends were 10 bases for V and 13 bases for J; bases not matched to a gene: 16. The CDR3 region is CATHAGGSFLGLFF. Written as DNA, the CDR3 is TGTGCCACTCACGCGGGGGGGTCCTTCCTAGGGCTGTTTTTT.

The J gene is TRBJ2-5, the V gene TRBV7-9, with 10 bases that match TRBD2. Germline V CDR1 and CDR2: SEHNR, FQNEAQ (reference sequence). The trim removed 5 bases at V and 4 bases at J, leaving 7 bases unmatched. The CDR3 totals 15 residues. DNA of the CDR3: TGTGCCAGCAGCCCGTTTATAGCGGGAGGAGAGACCCAGTACTTC. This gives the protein CASSPFIAGGETQYF.

In DNA, the CDR3 is TGTGCCAGCAGACCGCAGTGGTCGGAAGCTTTCTTT. Amino acids: CASRPQWSEAFF. The chain recombines TRBV28 with TRBJ1-1, with D unclear. CDR1 and CDR2 from the germline V gene are MDHEN and SYDVKM. V dropped 6 bases and J dropped 8 bases, with 13 bases sitting between them. The CDR3 spans 12 residues.

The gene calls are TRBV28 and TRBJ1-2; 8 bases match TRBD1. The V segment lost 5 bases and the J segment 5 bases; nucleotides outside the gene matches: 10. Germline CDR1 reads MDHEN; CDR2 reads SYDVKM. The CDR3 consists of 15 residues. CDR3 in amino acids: CASSRQDRVPYGYTF. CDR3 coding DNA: TGTGCCAGCAGTCGTCAGGACAGGGTGCCTTATGGCTACACCTTC.

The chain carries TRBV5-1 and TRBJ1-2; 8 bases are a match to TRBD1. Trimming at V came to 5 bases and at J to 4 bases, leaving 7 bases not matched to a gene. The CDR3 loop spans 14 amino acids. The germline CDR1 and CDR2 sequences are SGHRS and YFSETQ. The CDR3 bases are TGCGCCAGCAGTCCGGTACAGGGGGTCTATGGCTACACCTTC. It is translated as CASSPVQGVYGYTF.

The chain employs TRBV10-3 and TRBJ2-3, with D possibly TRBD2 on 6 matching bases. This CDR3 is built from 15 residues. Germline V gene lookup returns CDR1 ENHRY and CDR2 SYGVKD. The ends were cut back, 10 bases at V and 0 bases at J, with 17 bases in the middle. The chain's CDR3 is CATHQRAESTDTQYF. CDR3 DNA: TGTGCCACCCACCAGCGGGCCGAGAGCACAGATACGCAGTATTTT.

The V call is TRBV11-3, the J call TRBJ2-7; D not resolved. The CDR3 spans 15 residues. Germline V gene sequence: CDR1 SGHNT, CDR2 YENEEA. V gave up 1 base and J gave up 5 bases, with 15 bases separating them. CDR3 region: CASSLVGAQAHEQYF. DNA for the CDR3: TGTGCCAGCAGCTTAGTCGGCGCTCAAGCTCACGAGCAGTACTTC.

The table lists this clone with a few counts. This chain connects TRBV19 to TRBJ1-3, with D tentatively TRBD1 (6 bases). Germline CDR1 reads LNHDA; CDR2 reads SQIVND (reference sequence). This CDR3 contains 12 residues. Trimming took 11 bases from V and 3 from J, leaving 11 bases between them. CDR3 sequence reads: CALRGLGNTIYF. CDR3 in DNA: TGTGCCCTCCGGGGGCTTGGAAACACCATATATTTT.

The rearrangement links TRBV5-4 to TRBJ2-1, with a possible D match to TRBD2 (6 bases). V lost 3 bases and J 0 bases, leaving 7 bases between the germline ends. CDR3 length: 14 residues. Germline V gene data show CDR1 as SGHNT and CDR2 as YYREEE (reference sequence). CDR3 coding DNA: TGTGCCAGCAGCTGGGGGGACTCCTACAATGAGCAGTTCTTC. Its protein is CASSWGDSYNEQFF.

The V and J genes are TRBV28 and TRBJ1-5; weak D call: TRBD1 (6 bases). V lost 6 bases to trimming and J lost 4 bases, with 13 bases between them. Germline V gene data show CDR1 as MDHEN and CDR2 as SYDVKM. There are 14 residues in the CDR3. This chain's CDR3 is CASSLGQINQPQHF. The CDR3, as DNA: TGTGCCAGCAGCCTCGGACAGATAAATCAGCCCCAGCATTTT.

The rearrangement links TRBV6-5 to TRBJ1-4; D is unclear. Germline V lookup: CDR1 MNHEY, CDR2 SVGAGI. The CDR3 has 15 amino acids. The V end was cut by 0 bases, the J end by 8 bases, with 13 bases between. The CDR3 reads CASSYSNRFGEKLFF. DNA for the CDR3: TGTGCCAGCAGTTACTCGAATCGGTTTGGGGAAAAACTGTTTTTT.

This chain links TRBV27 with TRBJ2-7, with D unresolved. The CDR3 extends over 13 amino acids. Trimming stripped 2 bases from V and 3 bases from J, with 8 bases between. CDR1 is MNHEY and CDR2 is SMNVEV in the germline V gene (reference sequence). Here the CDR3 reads CASSLLPSYEQYF. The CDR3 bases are TGTGCCAGCAGTTTACTGCCCAGCTACGAGCAGTACTTC.

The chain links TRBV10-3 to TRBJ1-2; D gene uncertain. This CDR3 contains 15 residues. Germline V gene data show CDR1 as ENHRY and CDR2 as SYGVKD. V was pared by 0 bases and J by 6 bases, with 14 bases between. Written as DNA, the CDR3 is TGTGCCATCAGTGAGTCCCCCCCCCTCTCTAATGGCTACACCTTC. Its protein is CAISESPPLSNGYTF.

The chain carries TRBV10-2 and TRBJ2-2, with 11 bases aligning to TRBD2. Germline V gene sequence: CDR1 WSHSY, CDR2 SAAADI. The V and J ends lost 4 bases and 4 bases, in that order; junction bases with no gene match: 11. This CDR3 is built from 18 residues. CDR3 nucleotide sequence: TGCGCCAGCAGTGCCGGCGCAACTAGCGGGAGATTCACCGGGGAGCTGTTTTTT. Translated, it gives CASSAGATSGRFTGELFF.

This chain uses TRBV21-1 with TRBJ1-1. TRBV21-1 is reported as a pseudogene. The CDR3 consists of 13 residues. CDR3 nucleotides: TGTGCCAGCAGCAGCCCGAGAGGCACTGAAGCTTTCTTT. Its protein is CASSSPRGTEAFF.

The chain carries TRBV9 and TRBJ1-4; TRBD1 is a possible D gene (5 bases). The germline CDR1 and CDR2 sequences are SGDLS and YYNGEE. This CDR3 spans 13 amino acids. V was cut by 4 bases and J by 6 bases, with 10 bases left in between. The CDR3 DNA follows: TGTGCCAGCAGCCCCGGGGGGTATGAAAAACTGTTTTTT. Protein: CASSPGGYEKLFF.

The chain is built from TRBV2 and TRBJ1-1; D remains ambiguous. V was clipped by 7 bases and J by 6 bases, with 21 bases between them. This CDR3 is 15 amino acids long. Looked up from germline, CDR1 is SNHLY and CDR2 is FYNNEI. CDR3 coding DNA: TGTGCCAGCACCCGCGAGGCCTCCCAGGAGGCTGAAGCTTTCTTT. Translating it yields CASTREASQEAEAFF.

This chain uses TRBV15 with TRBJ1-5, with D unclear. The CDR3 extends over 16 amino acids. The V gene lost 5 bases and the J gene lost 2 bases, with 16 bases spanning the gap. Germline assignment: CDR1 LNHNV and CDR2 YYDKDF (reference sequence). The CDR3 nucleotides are TGTGCCACCAGCCTAATGTCATTGGTAGGCAATCAGCCCCAGCATTTT. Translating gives CATSLMSLVGNQPQHF.

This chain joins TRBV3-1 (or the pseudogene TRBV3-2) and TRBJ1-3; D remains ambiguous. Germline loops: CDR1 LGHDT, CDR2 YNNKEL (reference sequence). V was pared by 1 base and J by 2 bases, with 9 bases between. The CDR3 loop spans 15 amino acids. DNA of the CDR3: TGTGCCAGCAGCCAAGCGGTGGCAGCTGGAAACACCATATATTTT. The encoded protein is CASSQAVAAGNTIYF.

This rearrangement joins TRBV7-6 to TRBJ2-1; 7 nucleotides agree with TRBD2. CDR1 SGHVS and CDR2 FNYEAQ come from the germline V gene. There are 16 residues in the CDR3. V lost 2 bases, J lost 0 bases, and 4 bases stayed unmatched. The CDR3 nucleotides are TGTGCCAGCAGCTTACGGTCGGGAGGCTCCTACAATGAGCAGTTCTTC. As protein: CASSLRSGGSYNEQFF.

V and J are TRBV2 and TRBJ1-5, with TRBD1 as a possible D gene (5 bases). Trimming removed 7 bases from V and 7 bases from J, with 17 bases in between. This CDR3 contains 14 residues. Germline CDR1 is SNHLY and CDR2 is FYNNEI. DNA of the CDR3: TGTGCCAGCAATATTCAGGGAATGGGGCAGCCCCAGCATTTT. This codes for CASNIQGMGQPQHF.

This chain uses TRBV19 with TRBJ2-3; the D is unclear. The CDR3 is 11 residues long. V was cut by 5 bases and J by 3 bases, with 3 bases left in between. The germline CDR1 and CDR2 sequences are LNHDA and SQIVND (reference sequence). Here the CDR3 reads CASSVTDTQYF. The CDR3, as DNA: TGTGCCAGTAGTGTGACAGATACGCAGTATTTT.

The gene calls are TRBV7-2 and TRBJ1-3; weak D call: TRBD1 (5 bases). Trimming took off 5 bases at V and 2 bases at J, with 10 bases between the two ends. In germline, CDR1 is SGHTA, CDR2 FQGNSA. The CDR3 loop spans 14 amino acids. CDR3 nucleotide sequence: TGTGCCAGCAGCGCGGACACGACTGGAAACACCATATATTTT. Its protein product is CASSADTTGNTIYF.

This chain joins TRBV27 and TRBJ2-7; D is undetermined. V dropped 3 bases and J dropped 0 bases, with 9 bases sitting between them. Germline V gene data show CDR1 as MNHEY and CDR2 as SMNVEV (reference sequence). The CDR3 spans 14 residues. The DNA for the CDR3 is TGTGCCAGCAGTTTGCTCAGGAGCTCCTACGAGCAGTACTTC. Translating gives CASSLLRSSYEQYF.

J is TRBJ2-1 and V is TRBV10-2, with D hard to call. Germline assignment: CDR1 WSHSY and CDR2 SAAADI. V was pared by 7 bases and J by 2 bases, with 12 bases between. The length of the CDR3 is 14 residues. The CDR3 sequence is CASTPSSAYNEQFF. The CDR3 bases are TGCGCCAGCACCCCTAGTTCTGCCTACAATGAGCAGTTCTTC.